This is a list of T cell receptor beta chains from one sample in a study of blood T cell repertoires in COVID-19. Some clones are missing from TCRdb's copy, which holds only in-frame ones; the method was immunoSEQ multiplex PCR. The table lists fewer than 300,000 clones, 91% of them singletons. Sample: peripheral blood. Every receptor here comes from a young woman with COVID-19, enrolled during active disease. Both conserved end residues are part of each CDR3. Each record gives: J gene, clone size, D gene, V gene, CDR3 DNA, CDR3 protein. The D gene is left open where the match is weak. The size entry is marked missing in some rows and otherwise reads once, few, many or a size class.

j_gene: TRBJ1-2
abundance: NA
d_gene: NA
v_gene: TRBV7-8
CDR3nt: TGTGCCAGCAGCTTAGCAGGGGTCCTTAACTATGGCTACACCTTC
CDR3aa: CASSLAGVLNYGYTF

j_gene: TRBJ1-4
abundance: NA
d_gene: NA
v_gene: TRBV29-1
CDR3nt: TGCAGCGTTGGGCAGGGCCCTGAAAAACTGTTTTTT
CDR3aa: CSVGQGPEKLFF

j_gene: TRBJ2-5
abundance: NA
d_gene: NA
v_gene: TRBV12-3/TRBV12-4
CDR3nt: TGTGCCAGCAGTTTTGGGGGGGAGACCCAGTACTTC
CDR3aa: CASSFGGETQYF

j_gene: TRBJ2-1
abundance: NA
d_gene: TRBD2
v_gene: TRBV4-1
CDR3nt: TGCGCCAGCAGCCAGTTAGGGACTAGCGGGATAAATGAGCAGTTCTTC
CDR3aa: CASSQLGTSGINEQFF

j_gene: TRBJ1-5
abundance: NA
d_gene: TRBD1
v_gene: TRBV10-3
CDR3nt: TGTGCCATCAAAGGGACAGGCGAGAATCAGCCCCAGCATTTT
CDR3aa: CAIKGTGENQPQHF

j_gene: TRBJ1-1
abundance: NA
d_gene: NA
v_gene: TRBV2
CDR3nt: TGTGCCAGCAGTAACAGGTTGAACACTGAAGCTTTCTTT
CDR3aa: CASSNRLNTEAFF

j_gene: TRBJ1-3
abundance: NA
d_gene: TRBD1
v_gene: TRBV30
CDR3nt: TGTGCCTGGACCTTGACAGGGCTTTCTGGAAACACCATATATTTT
CDR3aa: CAWTLTGLSGNTIYF

j_gene: TRBJ2-7
abundance: NA
d_gene: TRBD2
v_gene: TRBV7-9
CDR3nt: TGTGCCAGCAGCTTAGGACTAGCGGGAGGCTACGAGCAGTACTTC
CDR3aa: CASSLGLAGGYEQYF

j_gene: TRBJ1-5
abundance: once
d_gene: NA
v_gene: TRBV28
CDR3nt: TGTGCCAGCAGTTTAGGGGGGGTGGGCAATCAGCCCCAGCATTTT
CDR3aa: CASSLGGVGNQPQHF

j_gene: TRBJ1-5
abundance: few
d_gene: NA
v_gene: TRBV19
CDR3nt: TGTGCCAGTGCTCCCTTACAGGGAGGCAATCAGCCCCAGCATTTT
CDR3aa: CASAPLQGGNQPQHF

j_gene: TRBJ2-7
abundance: NA
d_gene: TRBD1
v_gene: TRBV14
CDR3nt: TGTGCCAGCAGCCAAGATATCGGACAGGGGTTCTACGAGCAGTACTTC
CDR3aa: CASSQDIGQGFYEQYF

j_gene: TRBJ2-7
abundance: once
d_gene: TRBD1
v_gene: TRBV15
CDR3nt: TGTGCCACCAGCAGTCCGGGACAGGGTACCACCTACGAGCAGTACTTC
CDR3aa: CATSSPGQGTTYEQYF

j_gene: TRBJ2-5
abundance: NA
d_gene: TRBD2
v_gene: TRBV28
CDR3nt: TGTGCCAGCAGTCATCCAGGGACTAGCGGGAGTTTTGAGGCACCAAGAGAGACCCAGTACTTC
CDR3aa: CASSHPGTSGSFEAPRETQYF

j_gene: TRBJ1-5
abundance: NA
d_gene: NA
v_gene: TRBV3-1/TRBV3-2
CDR3nt: TGTGCCAGCAGCCAAGATGGGAGGGTTAATCAGCCCCAGCATTTT
CDR3aa: CASSQDGRVNQPQHF

j_gene: TRBJ2-7
abundance: once
d_gene: NA
v_gene: TRBV5-1
CDR3nt: TGCGCCAGCAGCTTTCCAGGGTACGAGCAGTACTTC
CDR3aa: CASSFPGYEQYF

j_gene: TRBJ2-7
abundance: NA
d_gene: TRBD2
v_gene: TRBV18
CDR3nt: TGTGCCAGCTCGCTACTAGCGGAGGTTTACGAGCAGTACTTC
CDR3aa: CASSLLAEVYEQYF